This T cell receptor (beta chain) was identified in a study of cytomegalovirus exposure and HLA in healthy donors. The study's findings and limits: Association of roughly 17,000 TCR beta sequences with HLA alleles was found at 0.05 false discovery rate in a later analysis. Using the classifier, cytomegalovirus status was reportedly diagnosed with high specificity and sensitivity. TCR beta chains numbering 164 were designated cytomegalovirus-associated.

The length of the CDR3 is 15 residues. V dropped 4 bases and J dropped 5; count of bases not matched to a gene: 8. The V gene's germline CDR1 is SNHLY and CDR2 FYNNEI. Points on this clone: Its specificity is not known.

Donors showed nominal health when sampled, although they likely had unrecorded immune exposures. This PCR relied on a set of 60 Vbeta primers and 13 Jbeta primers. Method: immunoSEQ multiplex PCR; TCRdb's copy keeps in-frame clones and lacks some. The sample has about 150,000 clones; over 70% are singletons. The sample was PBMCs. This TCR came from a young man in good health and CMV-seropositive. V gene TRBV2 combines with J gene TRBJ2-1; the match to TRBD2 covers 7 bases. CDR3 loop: CASSALAELNNEQFF. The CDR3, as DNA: TGTGCCAGCAGTGCCCTAGCGGAGTTGAACAATGAGCAGTTCTTC.